This T cell receptor (beta chain) was recovered during a study of T cells in Graves' hyperthyroidism and ophthalmopathy. Amplification of TCR beta CDR3 regions was performed using RNA transcripts as template. First-round RT-PCR targeting the TCR CDR3 was performed with the HTBI primer set. One entry per CDR3 protein results from TCRdb running MiXCR on the multiplex PCR reads. In the table there are about 270,000 distinct CDR3 sequences, roughly 22% of which are singletons. This clonotype was counted a few times. Germline lookup yields CDR1 SNHLY and CDR2 FYNNEI. The germline V and J ends were trimmed by 8 bases and 4 bases, with 9 bases remaining between them. The CDR3 length is 12 residues.

The chain links TRBV2 to TRBJ2-1; D is unclear. The source material was blood. This receptor was identified in a man aged 25 to 45 with Graves' ophthalmopathy. The CDR3 spells CASSPTYNEQFF. The CDR3 bases are TGTGCCAGCTCACCCACGTACAATGAGCAGTTCTTC. Based on the CDR3 plus reference TRBV2 and TRBJ2-1, the full variable domain is EPEVTQTPSHQVTQMGQEVILRCVPISNHLYFYWYRQILGQKVEFLVSFYNNEISEKSEIFDDQFSVERPDGSNFTLKIRSTKLEDSAMYFCASSPTYNEQFFGPGTRLTVL.